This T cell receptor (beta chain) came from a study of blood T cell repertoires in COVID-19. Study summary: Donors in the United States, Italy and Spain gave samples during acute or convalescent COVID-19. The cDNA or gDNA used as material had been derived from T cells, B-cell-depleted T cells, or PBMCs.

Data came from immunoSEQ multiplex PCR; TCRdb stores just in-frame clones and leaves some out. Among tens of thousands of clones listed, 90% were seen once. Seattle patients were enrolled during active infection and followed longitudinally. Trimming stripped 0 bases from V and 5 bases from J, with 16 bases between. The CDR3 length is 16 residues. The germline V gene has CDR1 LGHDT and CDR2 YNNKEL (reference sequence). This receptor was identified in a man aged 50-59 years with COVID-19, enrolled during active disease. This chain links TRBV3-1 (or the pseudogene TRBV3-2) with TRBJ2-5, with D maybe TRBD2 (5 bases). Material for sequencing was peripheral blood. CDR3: CASSQDGSPQGETQYF. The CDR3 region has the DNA TGTGCCAGCAGCCAAGATGGGAGCCCACAAGGGGAGACCCAGTACTTC.